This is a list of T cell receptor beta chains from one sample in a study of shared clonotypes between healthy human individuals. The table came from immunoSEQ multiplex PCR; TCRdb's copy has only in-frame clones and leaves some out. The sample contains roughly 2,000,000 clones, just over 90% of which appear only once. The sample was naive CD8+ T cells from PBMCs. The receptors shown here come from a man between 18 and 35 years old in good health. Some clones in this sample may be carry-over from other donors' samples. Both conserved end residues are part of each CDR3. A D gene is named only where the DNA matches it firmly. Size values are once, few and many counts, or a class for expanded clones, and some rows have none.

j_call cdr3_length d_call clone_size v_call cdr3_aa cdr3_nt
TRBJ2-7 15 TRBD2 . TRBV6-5 CASSDPSGSGYEQYF TGTGCCAGCTCCGACCCTAGCGGGAGTGGGTACGAGCAGTACTTC
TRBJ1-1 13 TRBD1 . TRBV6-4 CASSETGVGEAFF TGTGCCAGCAGCGAGACAGGGGTCGGTGAAGCTTTCTTT
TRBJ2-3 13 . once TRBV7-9 CASSARRTDTQYF TGTGCCAGCAGCGCACGACGCACAGATACGCAGTATTTT
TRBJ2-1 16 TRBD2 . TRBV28 CASSPLPGTRYNEQFF TGTGCCAGCAGTCCTTTACCCGGGACTAGATACAATGAGCAGTTCTTC
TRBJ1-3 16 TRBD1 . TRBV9 CASSVTDRASGNTIYF TGTGCCAGCAGCGTGACTGACAGGGCCTCTGGAAACACCATATATTTT
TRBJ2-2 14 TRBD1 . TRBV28 CAGEDRDYTGELFF TGTGCCGGTGAGGACAGGGACTACACCGGGGAGCTGTTTTTT
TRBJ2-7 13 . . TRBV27 CASSPLDSYEQYF TGTGCCAGCAGTCCCTTAGACAGTTACGAGCAGTACTTC
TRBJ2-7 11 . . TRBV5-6 CASSFSGEQYF TGTGCCAGCAGCTTTAGTGGGGAGCAGTACTTC
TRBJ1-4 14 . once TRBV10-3 CAISPGSVGEKLFF TGTGCCATCAGTCCTGGGTCGGTCGGTGAAAAACTGTTTTTT
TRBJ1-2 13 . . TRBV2 CASSDSYGYGYTF TGTGCCAGCAGTGATTCGTACGGATATGGCTACACCTTC
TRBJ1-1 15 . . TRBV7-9 CASSLPTPGGTEAFF TGTGCCAGCAGCCTCCCGACCCCTGGTGGCACTGAAGCTTTCTTT
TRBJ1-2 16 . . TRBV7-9 CASSPRTQLDEIGYTF TGTGCCAGCAGCCCGCGGACACAACTAGACGAGATCGGCTACACCTTC
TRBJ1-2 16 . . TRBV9 CASSVGSLQGSYGYTF TGTGCCAGCAGCGTAGGGTCCCTCCAGGGGAGCTATGGCTACACCTTC
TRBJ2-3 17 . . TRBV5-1 CASSPTGASPLADTQYF TGCGCCAGCAGCCCCACCGGAGCCTCCCCCTTGGCAGATACGCAGTATTTT
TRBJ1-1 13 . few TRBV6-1 CASSEFQQIEAFF TGTGCCAGCAGTGAATTTCAACAGATTGAAGCTTTCTTT
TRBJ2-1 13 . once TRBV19 CASNVGVGNEQFF TGTGCCAGTAATGTGGGAGTGGGCAATGAGCAGTTCTTC
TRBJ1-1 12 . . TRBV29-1 CSVELAGTEAFF TGCAGCGTTGAGTTAGCAGGGACTGAAGCTTTCTTT
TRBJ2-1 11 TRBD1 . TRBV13 CASSQGDREFF TGTGCCAGCAGCCAGGGGGACAGGGAGTTCTTC
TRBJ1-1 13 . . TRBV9 CASSPGGETEAFF TGTGCCAGCAGCCCCGGGGGGGAGACTGAAGCTTTCTTT
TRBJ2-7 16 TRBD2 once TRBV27 CASSFSSGESSYEQYF TGTGCCAGCAGTTTTTCTAGCGGGGAGAGCTCCTACGAGCAGTACTTC
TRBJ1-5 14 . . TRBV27 CASSSSGVHQPQHF TGTGCCAGCAGTTCATCAGGGGTGCATCAGCCCCAGCATTTT
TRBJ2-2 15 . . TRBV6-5 CASKVYREHTGELFF TGTGCCAGCAAAGTCTACAGGGAACACACCGGGGAGCTGTTTTTT
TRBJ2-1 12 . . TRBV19 CASSSLSSGLFF TGTGCCAGTAGTTCCCTAAGCTCAGGGCTATTCTTC
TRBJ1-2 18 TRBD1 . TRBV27 CASSLFFGRGLSNYGYTF TGTGCCAGCAGTTTATTCTTCGGCAGGGGGCTTTCTAACTATGGCTACACCTTC
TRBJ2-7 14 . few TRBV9 CASSVGGSSYEQYF TGTGCCAGCAGCGTAGGTGGGAGCTCCTACGAGCAGTACTTC
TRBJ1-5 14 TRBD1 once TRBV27 CASSFQGGNQPQHF TGTGCCAGCAGTTTTCAGGGGGGCAATCAGCCCCAGCATTTT
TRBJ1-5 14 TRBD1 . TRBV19 CASSTRQGPRPQHF TGTGCCAGTAGTACTCGACAGGGACCAAGGCCCCAGCATTTT